This T cell receptor (beta chain) was found in a study of T cells in Graves' hyperthyroidism and ophthalmopathy. Findings and caveats of the study: Appearing also in blood were most of the thyroid clonotypes expanded above 0.001.

RNA transcripts yielded amplified TCR beta CDR3 regions. The HTBI primer set drove a first-round RT-PCR of the TCR CDR3. Each CDR3 protein gets one entry after TCRdb re-called the multiplex PCR reads with MiXCR. Of approximately 590,000 distinct CDR3 sequences in the sample, about 15% were seen once. This clonotype was observed many times. What it binds is unknown. Trimming took 5 bases from V and 4 from J, leaving 18 bases between them. Germline assignment: CDR1 MDHEN and CDR2 SYDVKM. The CDR3 runs to 16 residues. Graves' hyperthyroidism was deemed stable absent ophthalmopathy progression within 18 months.

This sequence originates from a woman younger than 45 with Graves' hyperthyroidism. The rearrangement uses TRBV28 and TRBJ1-3; D perhaps matches TRBD1 (6 bases). The sample consisted of blood. This CDR3 is CASSLGPPGEGNTIYF. The CDR3 region has the DNA TGTGCCAGCAGTCTAGGACCCCCAGGGGAGGGAAACACCATATATTTT.